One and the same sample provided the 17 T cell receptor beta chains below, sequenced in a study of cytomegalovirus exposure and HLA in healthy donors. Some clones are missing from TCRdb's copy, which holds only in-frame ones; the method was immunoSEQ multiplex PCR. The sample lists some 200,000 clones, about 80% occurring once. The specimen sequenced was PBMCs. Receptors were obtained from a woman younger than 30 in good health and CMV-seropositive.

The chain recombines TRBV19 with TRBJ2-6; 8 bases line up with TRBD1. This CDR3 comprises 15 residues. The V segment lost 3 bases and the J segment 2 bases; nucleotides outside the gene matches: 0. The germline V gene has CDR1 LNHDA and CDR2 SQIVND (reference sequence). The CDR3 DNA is TGTGCCAGTAGTATGACAGGGGCTGGGGCCAACGTCCTGACTTTC. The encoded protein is CASSMTGAGANVLTF.

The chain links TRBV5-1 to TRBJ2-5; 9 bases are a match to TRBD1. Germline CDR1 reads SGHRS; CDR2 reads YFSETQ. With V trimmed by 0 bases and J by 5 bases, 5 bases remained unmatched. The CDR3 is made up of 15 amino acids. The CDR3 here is CASSLEQGAWETQYF. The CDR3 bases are TGCGCCAGCAGCTTGGAACAGGGGGCTTGGGAGACCCAGTACTTC.

CDR3 protein: CASSPDRGNGYTF. Here the CDR3 DNA reads TGTGCCAGCTCACCAGACAGGGGGAATGGCTACACCTTC. The chain joins TRBV18 to TRBJ1-2; 9 bases map to TRBD1. The CDR3 is 13 residues long. V gave up 2 bases and J gave up 6 bases; unmatched junction bases: 1. CDR1 is KGHSH and CDR2 is LQKENI in the germline V gene.

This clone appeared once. The CDR3 reads CASSYNGGSYEQYF. In nucleotides, the CDR3 is TGTGCCAGCAGCTACAACGGGGGTTCCTACGAGCAGTACTTC. The chain has TRBV5-6 and TRBJ2-7, with D perhaps TRBD2 (6 bases). Trimming removed 3 bases at V and 1 base at J, with 11 bases between. The length of the CDR3 is 14 residues. Germline CDR1 and CDR2: SGHDT and YYEEEE.

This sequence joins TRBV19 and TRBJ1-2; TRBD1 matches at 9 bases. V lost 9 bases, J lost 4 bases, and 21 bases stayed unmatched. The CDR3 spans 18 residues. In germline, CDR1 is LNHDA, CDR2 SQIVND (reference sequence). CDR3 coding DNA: TGTGCCAGAACCTCAAACCGGGACAGGGAATTAAGTTTCTATGGCTACACCTTC. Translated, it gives CARTSNRDRELSFYGYTF.

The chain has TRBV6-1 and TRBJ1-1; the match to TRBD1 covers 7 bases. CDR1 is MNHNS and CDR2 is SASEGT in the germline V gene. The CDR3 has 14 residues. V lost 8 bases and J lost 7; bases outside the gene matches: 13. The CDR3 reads CASGPRTGPNEAFF. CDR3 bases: TGTGCCAGCGGACCGAGGACAGGACCGAATGAAGCTTTCTTT.

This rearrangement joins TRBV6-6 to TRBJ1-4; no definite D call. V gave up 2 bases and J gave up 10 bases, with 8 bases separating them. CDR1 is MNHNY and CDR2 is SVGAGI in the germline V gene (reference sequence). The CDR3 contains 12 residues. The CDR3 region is CASSYLEGKLFF. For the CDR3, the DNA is TGTGCCAGCAGTTACCTTGAGGGAAAACTGTTTTTT.

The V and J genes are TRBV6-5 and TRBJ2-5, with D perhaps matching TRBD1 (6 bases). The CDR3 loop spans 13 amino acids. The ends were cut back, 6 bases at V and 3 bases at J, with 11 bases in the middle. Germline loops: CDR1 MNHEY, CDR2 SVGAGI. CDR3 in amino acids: CASRKQGKETQYF. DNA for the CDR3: TGTGCCAGCAGGAAGCAGGGGAAAGAGACCCAGTACTTC.

This CDR3 is CASSQEVQGSYEQYF. In DNA, the CDR3 is TGCGCCAGCAGCCAAGAGGTTCAGGGCAGCTACGAGCAGTACTTC. This rearrangement joins TRBV4-1 to TRBJ2-7; a possible D gene is TRBD1 (5 bases). The CDR3 contains 15 residues. V was clipped by 0 bases and J by 3 bases, with 12 bases between them. From germline, CDR1 is MGHRA and CDR2 YSYEKL.

For the CDR3, the DNA is TGTGCCAGCAGCTTAAAACGAGGTGAAGCTTTCTTT. This translates into CASSLKRGEAFF. The gene calls are TRBV11-2 and TRBJ1-1, with D unclear. Germline values: CDR1 SGHAT, CDR2 FQNNGV. Trimming removed 2 bases at V and 7 bases at J, with 8 bases between. There are 12 residues in the CDR3.

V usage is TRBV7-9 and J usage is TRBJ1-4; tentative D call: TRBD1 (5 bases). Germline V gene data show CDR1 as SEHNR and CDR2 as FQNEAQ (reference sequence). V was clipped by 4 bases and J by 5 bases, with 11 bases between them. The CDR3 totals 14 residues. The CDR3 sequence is CASSSNRQNEKLFF. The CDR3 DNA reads TGTGCCAGCAGCTCTAACCGACAGAATGAAAAACTGTTTTTT.

Written as DNA, the CDR3 is TGTGCCAGCAAACCGGGACAACCCACCGGGGAGCTGTTTTTT. Translated, it gives CASKPGQPTGELFF. The rearrangement uses TRBV7-3 and TRBJ2-2, with D possibly being TRBD1 (6 bases). There are 14 residues in the CDR3. Trimming left V 7 bases short and J 4 bases short, with 13 bases between. The germline CDR1 and CDR2 sequences are SGHTA and FQGTGA. The complete variable domain, with remaining parts taken from reference TRBV7-3 and TRBJ2-2, reads GAGVSQTPSNKVTEKGKYVELRCDPISGHTALYWYRQSLGQGPEFLIYFQGTGAADDSGLPNDRFFAVRPEGSVSTLKIQRTERGDSAVYLCASKPGQPTGELFFGEGSRLTVL.

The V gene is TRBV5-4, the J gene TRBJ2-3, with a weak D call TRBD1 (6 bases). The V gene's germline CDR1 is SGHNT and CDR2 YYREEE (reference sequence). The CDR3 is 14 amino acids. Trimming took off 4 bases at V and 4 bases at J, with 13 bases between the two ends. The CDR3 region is CASSLSTGADTQYF. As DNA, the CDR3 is TGTGCCAGCAGCCTTTCGACAGGAGCAGATACGCAGTATTTT.

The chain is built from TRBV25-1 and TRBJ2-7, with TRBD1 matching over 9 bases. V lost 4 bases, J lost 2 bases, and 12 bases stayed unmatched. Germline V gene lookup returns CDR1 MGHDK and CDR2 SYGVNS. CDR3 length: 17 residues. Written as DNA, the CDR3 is TGTGCCAGCAGTGGGGTTCTCGGACAGGGGCGTACCTACGAGCAGTACTTC. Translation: CASSGVLGQGRTYEQYF.

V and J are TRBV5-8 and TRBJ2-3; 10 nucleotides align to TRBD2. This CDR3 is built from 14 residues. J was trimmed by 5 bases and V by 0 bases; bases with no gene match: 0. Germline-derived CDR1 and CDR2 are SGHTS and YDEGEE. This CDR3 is CASSLGLAGDTQYF. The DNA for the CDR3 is TGTGCCAGCAGCTTGGGACTAGCGGGAGATACGCAGTATTTT.

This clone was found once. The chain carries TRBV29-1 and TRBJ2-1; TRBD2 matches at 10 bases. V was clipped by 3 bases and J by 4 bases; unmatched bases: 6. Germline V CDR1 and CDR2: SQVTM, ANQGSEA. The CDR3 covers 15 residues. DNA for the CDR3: TGCAGCGTTGACCTTCTAGCGGGGGTGTACAATGAGCAGTTCTTC. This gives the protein CSVDLLAGVYNEQFF.

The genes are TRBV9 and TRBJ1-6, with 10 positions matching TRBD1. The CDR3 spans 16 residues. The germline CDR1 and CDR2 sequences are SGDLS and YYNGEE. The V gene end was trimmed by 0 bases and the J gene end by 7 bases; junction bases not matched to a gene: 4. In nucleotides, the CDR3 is TGTGCCAGCAGCGTAGGGGACAGGGGATGGAATTCACCCCTCCACTTT. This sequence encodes CASSVGDRGWNSPLHF.